These 16 T cell receptor beta chains were all obtained from the same sample, sequenced in a study of blood T cell repertoires in COVID-19. Clones were read by immunoSEQ multiplex PCR, and TCRdb kept only the in-frame ones, dropping some. This repertoire shows almost 300,000 clones, just under 90% found once; its top ten account for around 10%. The specimen sequenced was peripheral blood. The receptors were sampled from a woman between 25 and 40 years old with COVID-19, enrolled during active disease.

The table lists this clone with a count of one. CDR3 sequence reads: CASTSGLVAHEQYF. DNA of the CDR3: TGTGCCAGCACCTCGGGACTAGTAGCCCACGAGCAGTACTTC. The chain carries TRBV6-5 and TRBJ2-7; 8 nucleotides match TRBD2. The germline V gene has CDR1 MNHEY and CDR2 SVGAGI. The CDR3 contains 14 residues. The V segment lost 7 bases and the J segment 5 bases; nucleotides outside the gene matches: 10.

The CDR3 reads CATRLAGELFF. CDR3 DNA sequence: TGTGCCACCCGCTTAGCCGGGGAGCTGTTTTTT. The rearrangement joins TRBV9 to TRBJ2-2, with D uncertain. This CDR3 is built from 11 residues. Between the trimmed V and J ends, which lost 9 bases and 6 bases, there was a span of 9 bases. The V gene's germline CDR1 is SGDLS and CDR2 YYNGEE. The full variable domain, completed using reference TRBV9 and TRBJ2-2, is DSGVTQTPKHLITATGQRVTLRCSPRSGDLSVYWYQQSLDQGLQFLIQYYNGEERAKGNILERFSAQQFPDLHSELNLSSLELGDSALYFCATRLAGELFFGEGSRLTVL.

The gene calls are TRBV7-2 and TRBJ2-1; D is undetermined. The CDR3 length is 13 residues. Trimming cost V 4 bases and J 4 bases, with 8 bases left between them. The germline CDR1 and CDR2 sequences are SGHTA and FQGNSA. In nucleotides, the CDR3 is TGTGCCAGCAGCTCGGCCGGGTACAATGAGCAGTTCTTC. This sequence encodes CASSSAGYNEQFF.

This chain links TRBV5-1 with TRBJ2-3; a weak D match, TRBD2 (5 bases). CDR1 and CDR2 from the germline V gene are SGHRS and YFSETQ. The CDR3 runs 12 residues. V was clipped by 2 bases and J by 6 bases, with 7 bases between them. The CDR3 bases are TGCGCCAGCAGCTTTTCGGGGGATACGCAGTATTTT. This translates into CASSFSGDTQYF.

The chain is built from TRBV29-1 and TRBJ2-3; TRBD2 matches 8 bases. Germline V gives CDR1 SQVTM, CDR2 ANQGSEA. This CDR3 contains 14 residues. The J segment lost 4 bases and the V segment lost 1 base, leaving 4 bases of the junction unmatched. CDR3 sequence (DNA): TGCAGCGTTGAAGCGGGACTAGAGCCAGATACGCAGTATTTT. Its translation is CSVEAGLEPDTQYF.

The rearrangement links TRBV2 to TRBJ1-1; D is perhaps TRBD1 (6 bases). The CDR3 is 18 amino acids. Germline loops: CDR1 SNHLY, CDR2 FYNNEI. The ends were cut back, 2 bases at V and 3 bases at J, with 22 bases in the middle. CDR3 in amino acids: CASSESTPTGSMDTEAFF. DNA of the CDR3: TGTGCCAGCAGTGAATCTACCCCGACAGGATCAATGGACACTGAAGCTTTCTTT.

J is TRBJ2-7 and V is TRBV7-9, with D possibly being TRBD2 (5 bases). Per the germline V gene, CDR1 is SEHNR and CDR2 is FQNEAQ (reference sequence). Deletions cut 11 bases from V and 7 bases from J, with 21 bases between. CDR3 size: 13 residues. CDR3 loop: CASRGPPGWEQYF. In DNA form, the CDR3 reads TGTGCCTCCCGGGGTCCGCCCGGGTGGGAGCAGTACTTC.

The rearrangement joins TRBV28 to TRBJ2-1; 7 bases line up with TRBD1. V shed 2 bases, J shed 4 bases, and the junction held 5 bases outside the gene matches. This CDR3 is 15 amino acids long. Germline CDR1 is MDHEN and CDR2 is SYDVKM. Here the CDR3 reads CASSLVGQVYNEQFF. CDR3 coding DNA: TGTGCCAGCAGTTTAGTAGGACAGGTTTACAATGAGCAGTTCTTC.

The chain couples TRBV19 to TRBJ1-6; 7 positions agree with TRBD1. The CDR3 sequence is 16 residues long. The junction had 8 bases not matched to a gene; V was cut back by 3 bases and J by 6 bases. CDR1 and CDR2 from the germline V gene are LNHDA and SQIVND (reference sequence). The CDR3 nucleotides are TGTGCCAGTAGTATCGATGGGGGACAGAGTAATTCACCCCTCCACTTT. Amino acid sequence: CASSIDGGQSNSPLHF.

This chain connects TRBV29-1 to TRBJ2-6, with D possibly TRBD2 on 5 matching bases. Germline CDR1 SQVTM, CDR2 ANQGSEA. The CDR3 has 15 residues. With 3 bases removed from V and 0 bases from J, the gap between germline ends came to 9 bases. CDR3 coding DNA: TGCAGCGTTGAGGGGAGTTACTCTGGGGCCAACGTCCTGACTTTC. The encoded protein is CSVEGSYSGANVLTF.

This CDR3 reads CASSQGLMTAGNTIYF. DNA for the CDR3: TGCGCCAGCAGCCAAGGGTTGATGACAGCTGGAAACACCATATATTTT. The gene calls are TRBV23-1 and TRBJ1-3; D is possibly TRBD1 (5 bases). TRBV23-1 is an ORF; its function is uncertain. The CDR3 loop spans 16 amino acids. The ends were cut back, 6 bases at V and 2 bases at J, with 17 bases in the middle.

This rearrangement joins TRBV9 to TRBJ1-2; TRBD1 is a possible D gene (5 bases). The CDR3 has 16 residues. Germline V gene sequence: CDR1 SGDLS, CDR2 YYNGEE. The germline V and J ends were trimmed by 1 base and 1 base, with 14 bases remaining between them. CDR3 sequence reads: CASSVSQGRSNYGYTF. The CDR3 DNA follows: TGTGCCAGCAGCGTATCCCAGGGCAGGAGTAACTATGGCTACACCTTC. Together with reference TRBV9 and TRBJ1-2, the CDR3 gives the full variable domain: DSGVTQTPKHLITATGQRVTLRCSPRSGDLSVYWYQQSLDQGLQFLIQYYNGEERAKGNILERFSAQQFPDLHSELNLSSLELGDSALYFCASSVSQGRSNYGYTFGSGTRLTVV.

The gene calls are TRBV30 and TRBJ2-2; D perhaps matches TRBD2 (5 bases). Trimming stripped 4 bases from V and 5 bases from J, with 8 bases between. This CDR3 spans 12 amino acids. Germline loops: CDR1 GTSNPN, CDR2 SVGIG (reference sequence). The CDR3 nucleotides read TGTGCCTGGACGTCGGGAACCGGGGAGCTGTTTTTT. It codes for CAWTSGTGELFF. Variable domain in full (rest from reference TRBV30 and TRBJ2-2): SQTIHQWPATLVQPVGSPLSLECTVEGTSNPNLYWYRQAAGRGLQLLFYSVGIGQISSEVPQNLSASRPQDRQFILSSKKLLLSDSGFYLCAWTSGTGELFFGEGSRLTVL.

This clone was detected only a few times. The chain is built from TRBV11-2 and TRBJ2-3; possible D gene TRBD2, 6 bases. V lost 4 bases and J lost 4, with 18 bases in between. The germline V gene has CDR1 SGHAT and CDR2 FQNNGV. There are 16 residues in the CDR3. Here the CDR3 DNA reads TGTGCCAGCAGCTCGCGGGCGGGGCGGAGTGCAGATACGCAGTATTTT. It encodes CASSSRAGRSADTQYF.

The chain uses TRBV5-6 and TRBJ2-5, with a possible D match to TRBD1 (6 bases). V lost 3 bases and J lost 2, with 14 bases in between. The CDR3 consists of 15 residues. Germline CDR1 and CDR2: SGHDT and YYEEEE. CDR3 region: CASSWSRDNQETQYF. The DNA of the CDR3 is TGTGCCAGCAGCTGGAGCCGGGACAATCAAGAGACCCAGTACTTC.

The rearrangement uses TRBV14 and TRBJ2-7, with TRBD1 as a possible D gene (7 bases). Germline CDR1 and CDR2: SGHDN and FVKESK. There are 15 residues in the CDR3. Trimming shortened V by 3 bases and J by 2 bases, and 14 bases separated the two germline ends. This chain's CDR3 is CASSQRGRGTYEQYF. In nucleotides, the CDR3 is TGTGCCAGCAGCCAGCGGGGCAGGGGGACCTACGAGCAGTACTTC.